This T cell receptor beta chain was sequenced in a study of blood T cells in healthy people across ages. Germline CDR1 is WSHSY and CDR2 is SAAADI. CDR3 size: 16 residues. Overall study results and limits: Naive CD4+ cell counts and diversity both ran higher in long-lived than in aged donors. In these data, TCR beta diversity tracked strongly with naive T cell percentage. Roughly linear age-related decline in beta diversity appeared, significant by age around 40.

The second PCR ran roughly 6 to 12 cycles with a sample-barcoded 5' primer and J-beta primers. A tag from a template-switch adaptor with 12 random nucleotides marked each cDNA molecule. TCRdb re-called the 5' RACE reads through MiXCR, storing one row per CDR3 protein. The sample has about 1.4 million distinct CDR3 sequences, 59% seen once. As concerns this clonotype: Its antigen is currently unknown.

The chain employs TRBV10-2 and TRBJ2-5; 9 nucleotides align to TRBD2. Matching the DNA end better, TRBJ2-7 makes the J call doubtful. The source of this sequence is a young man in good health. Source material: blood. CDR3 DNA: TGCGCCAGCAGTGAGTCGGCTTGGGCTAGCGGGAACGAGCAGTACTTC. It specifies CASSESAWASGNEQYF.